The present entry profiles one T cell receptor beta chain with its context. Per the original data handling: Estimation of nucleated cell counts was performed using reference gene primer amplification. The method was immunoSEQ multiplex PCR; TCRdb's version includes in-frame clones alone and lacks a portion of them. V and J calls and clone size follow that table, whereas D and trimming were derived from the DNA. The sample contains about 88,000 clones, roughly 88% of which appear only once. These data are taken from a study of blood T cell repertoires in COVID-19. Across the study: COVID-19 samples, acute and convalescent, were from the United States, Italy and Spain. T cells, B-cell-depleted T cells, or PBMCs supplied cDNA or gDNA.

This CDR3 is built from 14 residues. Trimming took 0 bases from V and 7 from J, leaving 12 bases between them. Germline lookup yields CDR1 LGHNA and CDR2 YSLEER. The sample consisted of peripheral blood. This sequence joins TRBV4-3 and TRBJ1-2, with D maybe TRBD1 (6 bases). This TCR derives from a woman of 80 years or more with acute or convalescent COVID-19. The CDR3 DNA sequence: TGCGCCAGCAGCCAAGACGGGAGGGGGGCTGGCTACACCTTC. It is translated as CASSQDGRGAGYTF.